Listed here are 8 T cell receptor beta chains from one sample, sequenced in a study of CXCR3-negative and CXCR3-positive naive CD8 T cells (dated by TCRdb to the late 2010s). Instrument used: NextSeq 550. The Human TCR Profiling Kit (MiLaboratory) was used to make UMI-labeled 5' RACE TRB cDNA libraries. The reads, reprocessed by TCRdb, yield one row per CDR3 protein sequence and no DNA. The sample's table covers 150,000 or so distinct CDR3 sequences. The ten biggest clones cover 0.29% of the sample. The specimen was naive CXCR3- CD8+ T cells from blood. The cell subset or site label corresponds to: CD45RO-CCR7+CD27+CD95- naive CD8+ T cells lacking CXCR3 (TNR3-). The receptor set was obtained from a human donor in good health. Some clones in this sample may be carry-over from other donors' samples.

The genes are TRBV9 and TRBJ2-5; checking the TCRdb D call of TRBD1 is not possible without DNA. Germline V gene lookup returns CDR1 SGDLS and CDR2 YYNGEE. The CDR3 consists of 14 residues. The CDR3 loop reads CASNCSGGDPVQYF.

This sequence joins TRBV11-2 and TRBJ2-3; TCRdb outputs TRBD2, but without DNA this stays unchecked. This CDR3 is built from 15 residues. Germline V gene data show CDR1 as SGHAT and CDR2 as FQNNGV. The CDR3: CASSLFPAGTDTQYF.

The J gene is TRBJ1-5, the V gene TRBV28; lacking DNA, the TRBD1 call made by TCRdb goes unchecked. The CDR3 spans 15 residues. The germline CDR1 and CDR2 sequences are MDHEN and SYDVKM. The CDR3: CASRRQGRRNQPQHF.

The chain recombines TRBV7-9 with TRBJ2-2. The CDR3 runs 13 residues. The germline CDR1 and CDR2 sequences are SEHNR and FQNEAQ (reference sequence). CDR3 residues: CASSTSVGGELFF.

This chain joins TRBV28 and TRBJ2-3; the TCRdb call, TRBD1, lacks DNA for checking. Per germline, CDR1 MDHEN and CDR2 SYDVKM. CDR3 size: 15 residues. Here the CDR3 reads CASSSAYRGTNTQYF.

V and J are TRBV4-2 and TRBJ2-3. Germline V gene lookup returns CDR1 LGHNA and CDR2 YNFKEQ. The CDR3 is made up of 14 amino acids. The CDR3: CASSQDAFPDTQYF.

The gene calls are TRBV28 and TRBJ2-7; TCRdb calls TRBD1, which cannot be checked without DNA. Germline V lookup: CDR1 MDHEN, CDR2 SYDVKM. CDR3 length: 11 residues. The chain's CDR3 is CASTMGHEQYF. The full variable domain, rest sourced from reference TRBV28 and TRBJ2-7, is DVKVTQSSRYLVKRTGEKVFLECVQDMDHENMFWYRQDPGLGLRLIYFSYDVKMKEKGDIPEGYSVSREKKERFSLILESASTNQTSMYLCASTMGHEQYFGPGTRLTVT.

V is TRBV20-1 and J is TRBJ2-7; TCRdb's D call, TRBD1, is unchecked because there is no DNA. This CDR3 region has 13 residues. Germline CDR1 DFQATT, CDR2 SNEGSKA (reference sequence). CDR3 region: CSAPGRMGYEQYF.